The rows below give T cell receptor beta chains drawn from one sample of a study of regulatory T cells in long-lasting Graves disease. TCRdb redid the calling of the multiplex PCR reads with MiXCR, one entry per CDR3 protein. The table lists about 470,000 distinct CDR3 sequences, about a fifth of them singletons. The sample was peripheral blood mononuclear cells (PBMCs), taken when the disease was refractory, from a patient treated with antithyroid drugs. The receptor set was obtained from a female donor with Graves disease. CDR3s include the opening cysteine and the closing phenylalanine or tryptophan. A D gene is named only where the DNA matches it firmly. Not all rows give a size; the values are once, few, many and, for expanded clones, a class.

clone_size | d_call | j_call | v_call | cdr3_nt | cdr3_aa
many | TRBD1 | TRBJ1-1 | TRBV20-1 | TGCAGTGCTAGGGCAGGGGGTTACACTGAAGCTTTCTTT | CSARAGGYTEAFF
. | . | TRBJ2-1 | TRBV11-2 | TGTGCCAGCAGTTCTATCCTAGCCGGTTACGGCAATGAGCAGTTCTTC | CASSSILAGYGNEQFF
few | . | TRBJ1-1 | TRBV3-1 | TGTGCCACCTCAGGCAGGGGCAACACTGAAGCTTTCTTT | CATSGRGNTEAFF
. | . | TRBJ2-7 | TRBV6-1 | TGTGCCAGCAGTGTAGGGAGGGGGGGACCCTACGAGCAGTACTTC | CASSVGRGGPYEQYF
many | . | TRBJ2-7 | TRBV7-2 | TGTGCCAGCAGCCTCAATGCAGGGCACCTCTCCTACGAGCAGTACTTC | CASSLNAGHLSYEQYF
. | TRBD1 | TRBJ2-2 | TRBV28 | TGTGCCCGTTCAGGGGGCCCCTCGGGGGAGCTAACCGGGGAGCTGTTTTTT | CARSGGPSGELTGELFF
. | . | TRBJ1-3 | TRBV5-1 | TGCGCCAGCAGCTTGCCGCTTGGGAGTGGTAGAAACACCATATATTTT | CASSLPLGSGRNTIYF
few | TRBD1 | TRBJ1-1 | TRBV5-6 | TGTGCCAGCAGCTTACTTGTGGGACAGGGAGTGAACACTGAAGCTTTCTTT | CASSLLVGQGVNTEAFF
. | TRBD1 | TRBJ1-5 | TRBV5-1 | TGCGCCAGCAGCCTGACAGGGGCGGGACAGCCCCAGCATTTT | CASSLTGAGQPQHF
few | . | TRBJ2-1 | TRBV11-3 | TGTGCCAGCAGCTTGCCACAGGCCTCCTACAATGAGCAGTTCTTC | CASSLPQASYNEQFF
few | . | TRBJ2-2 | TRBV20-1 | TGCAGTGCTAGACAGGGGACCGGGGAGCTGTTTTTT | CSARQGTGELFF
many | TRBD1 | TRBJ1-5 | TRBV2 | TGTGCCAGCAGTGAACTTGGGACAGTCGGGCAGCCCCAGCATTTT | CASSELGTVGQPQHF
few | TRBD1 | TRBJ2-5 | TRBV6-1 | TGTGCCACCCTGGACCTCCCCACGGACAGGGAACGAGAGACCCAGTACTTC | CATLDLPTDRERETQYF
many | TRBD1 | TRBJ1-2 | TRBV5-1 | TGCGCCAGCAGCCCGGGACAGGGGGCGGGTACCTTC | CASSPGQGAGTF
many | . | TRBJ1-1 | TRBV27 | TGTGCCAGCAGTCAAACAGAACACACTGAAGCTTTCTTT | CASSQTEHTEAFF
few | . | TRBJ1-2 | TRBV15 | TGTGCCACCAGCCCTACCGTCGACGGGCTAAGTGGCTACACCTTC | CATSPTVDGLSGYTF
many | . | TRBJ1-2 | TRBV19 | TGTGCCAGTAGTCCTCGAGGGGGGGGCGACTTCTATGGCTACACCTTC | CASSPRGGGDFYGYTF
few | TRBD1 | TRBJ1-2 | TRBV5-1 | TGCGCCAGCAGCTTGGAAGCAGGGGGCGCGGGCTATGGCTACACCTTC | CASSLEAGGAGYGYTF
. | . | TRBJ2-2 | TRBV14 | TGTGCCAGCAGCCACCATTTAGGGGCTAGGACCGGGGAGCTGTTTTTT | CASSHHLGARTGELFF
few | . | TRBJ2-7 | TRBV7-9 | TGTGCCAGCAGCCCCTGGCAGGGCTTCTCCTACGAGCAGTACTTC | CASSPWQGFSYEQYF
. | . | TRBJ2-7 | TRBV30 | TGTGCCTGGAGTGCAGCGGGACAGGAACTTAACTCCTACGAGCAGTACTTC | CAWSAAGQELNSYEQYF
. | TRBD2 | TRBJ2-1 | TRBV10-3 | TGTGCCATCAGTGAAGGCGGGGGTCCCTACAATGAGCAGTTCTTC | CAISEGGGPYNEQFF
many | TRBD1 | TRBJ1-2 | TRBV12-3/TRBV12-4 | TGTGCCAGCAGGCGGACAGGGGGGTATGGCTACACCTTC | CASRRTGGYGYTF
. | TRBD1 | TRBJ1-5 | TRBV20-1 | TGCAGTGCTAGGCGGACAGGGGAGCATCAGCCCCAGCATTTT | CSARRTGEHQPQHF
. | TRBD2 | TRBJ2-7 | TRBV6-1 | TGTGCCAGCACCTACAGGCGGGAGATCTACGAGCAGTACTTC | CASTYRREIYEQYF
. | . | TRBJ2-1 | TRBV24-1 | TGTGCCACCAGTGACCCGGACCATGAGCAGTTCTTC | CATSDPDHEQFF